Listed below are T cell receptor beta chains from one sample, sequenced in a study of shared clonotypes between healthy human individuals. Method: immunoSEQ multiplex PCR; TCRdb's copy keeps in-frame clones and lacks some. This sample has some 550,000 clones, with more than 95% found just once. Input material: naive CD4+ T cells sorted from blood. These receptors were obtained from a woman in her twenties or thirties in good health. The CDR3 runs from the conserved cysteine through the conserved F or W. Fields, in order: V gene, D gene, J gene, CDR3 protein, CDR3 DNA. A D gene is named only where the DNA matches it firmly.

TRBV2	.	TRBJ1-1	CADSRSGFGNTEAFF	TGTGCCGACAGCAGATCAGGGTTCGGGAACACTGAAGCTTTCTTT
TRBV10-1	.	TRBJ2-7	CASSVRYFSYEQYF	TGCGCCAGCAGTGTACGGTATTTCTCCTACGAGCAGTACTTC
TRBV28	TRBD1	TRBJ1-2	CASSPTGYYGYTF	TGTGCCAGCAGTCCGACAGGGTACTATGGCTACACCTTC
TRBV19	TRBD1	TRBJ2-4	CASSITGEWDIQYF	TGTGCCAGTAGTATCACAGGGGAGTGGGACATTCAGTACTTC
TRBV27	.	TRBJ2-1	CASSFGERRYNEQFF	TGTGCCAGCAGTTTCGGGGAACGACGGTACAATGAGCAGTTCTTC
TRBV19	.	TRBJ1-5	CASSMAGTTKWQPQHF	TGTGCCAGTAGTATGGCCGGGACGACAAAGTGGCAGCCCCAGCATTTT
TRBV10-1	.	TRBJ2-3	CASRQGGGSDTQYF	TGCGCCAGCCGACAGGGTGGAGGGTCAGATACGCAGTATTTT
TRBV7-8	TRBD1	TRBJ2-2	CASSLGTGYTGELFF	TGTGCCAGCAGCTTAGGGACAGGGTATACCGGGGAGCTGTTTTTT
TRBV5-4	.	TRBJ2-2	CASSLDEPGELFF	TGTGCCAGCAGCTTGGACGAGCCTGGGGAGCTGTTTTTT
TRBV6-6	.	TRBJ1-5	CASSLLANQPQHF	TGTGCCAGCAGTCTTCTAGCGAATCAGCCCCAGCATTTT
TRBV20-1	.	TRBJ2-1	CSASHVYEQFF	TGCAGTGCTAGCCACGTCTATGAGCAGTTCTTC
TRBV28	.	TRBJ1-1	CASSPGGANTEAFF	TGTGCCAGCAGTCCGGGGGGGGCGAACACTGAAGCTTTCTTT
TRBV19	.	TRBJ2-2	CASSILRSGPSTNTGELFF	TGTGCCAGTAGTATCCTCCGGTCAGGCCCCTCCACGAACACCGGGGAGCTGTTTTTT
TRBV19	.	TRBJ1-5	CASSIDEGYQPQHF	TGTGCCAGTAGTATAGATGAGGGTTATCAGCCCCAGCATTTT
TRBV20-1	.	TRBJ2-5	CSADPWDF	TGCAGTGCCGACCCCTGGGACTTC
TRBV7-8	TRBD1	TRBJ2-7	CASSYGDRPYEQYF	TGTGCCAGCAGCTACGGGGACAGACCCTACGAGCAGTACTTC
TRBV5-4	.	TRBJ2-3	CASSLVQGADTQYF	TGTGCCAGCAGCTTGGTACAGGGTGCAGATACGCAGTATTTT